This T cell receptor beta chain was identified during a study of tumor-infiltrating lymphocytes in glioblastoma multiforme (TCRdb year 2017). Regarding the complete study: To find out whether intratumoral genomic heterogeneity fosters TIL diversity, the study jointly investigated somatic mutations, TIL diversity and immune response activity.

Regarding this clonotype: The antigen it binds to is not known. Without the conserved terminal phenylalanine or tryptophan, this CDR3 likely stems from a read error. The DNA is left out, because the CDR3 cannot be placed on it with certainty; the CDR3 is given as TCRdb lists it.

TCRB libraries were constructed from RNA through three rounds of nested multiplex PCR following a modified ARM-PCR protocol with multiple V-beta primers and a C-beta primer. ProtoScript II Reverse Transcriptase and a C-beta primer were used to synthesize TCRB-specific cDNA from 0.5 ug total RNA. No unique molecular identifiers were described for the TCRB libraries. In the third PCR, barcodes and adapters were added over around 25 cycles with Deep VentR (exo-) polymerase, and the 250-500 bp bands were then gel purified. An Illumina HiSeq 2500 generating 250 bp paired-end reads was used to sequence the TCRB libraries. As for the authors' bioinformatics: The reads were cleaned with Trimmomatic, merged with FLASH and assigned V, D and J segments with MiGEC before being analyzed in VDJtools. The Shannon-Wiener diversity index, calculated using VDJtools, was used to quantify repertoire diversity. TCRdb trimmed the raw reads at Q25, called clones with MiXCR and kept productive beta chains. Rows with a matching CDR3 protein are joined into one entry that keeps the most common DNA and genes. The V and J calls come from TCRdb's annotation, not from the publication. In this sample the table shows nearly 20,000 distinct CDR3 sequences, just under 70% of which occur a single time. The top ten constitute approximately 20% of the sample.

For peripheral blood mononuclear cells, total RNA was isolated with TRIzol reagent and then purified using the RNeasy kit. OD 260/280 ratios above 1.9 and RNA integrity numbers above 6.5 were observed for all RNA. Study-wide findings and limitations: Only one glioblastoma patient was included in the TCR and somatic mutation analysis, limiting generalizability. Clone frequencies may be distorted by RNA-based TCR sequencing because unequal numbers of TCR transcripts are carried by T cells. T cells were not sorted into functional subsets, and such sorting was noted by the authors as a future improvement.

The TCR originated in a male donor with glioblastoma. Sequencing was carried out using peripheral blood.

The encoded CDR3 is CSVPSTPVTESFL. The sequence links TRBV29-1 to TRBJ1-1. The CDR3 is 13 residues long, ends included. Via the germline V gene, CDR1 is SQVTM and CDR2 ANQGSEA.